This TCR beta chain came from a study of T cells in Graves' hyperthyroidism and ophthalmopathy. As for the study in general: Peripheral blood was acquired at first diagnosis, ahead of any therapy whatsoever.

This clonotype was counted ten times or more. Amplified TCR beta CDR3 regions derived from RNA transcripts. An initial round of RT-PCR targeting the TCR CDR3 relied on the HTBI primer set. TCRdb recomputed calls from the multiplex PCR reads with MiXCR, one row per CDR3 protein. The data show about 560,000 distinct CDR3 sequences, with 14% seen just once and approximately 15% held by the top ten. With a duration under 2 months, the hyperthyroidism was newly diagnosed in patients aged 18 to 65. Investigators excluded patients with uncontrolled infection, other autoimmune disease, pregnancy or lactation. The junction had 7 bases not matched to a gene; V was cut back by 2 bases and J by 4 bases. Germline assignment: CDR1 SGHVS and CDR2 FQNEAQ. The CDR3 runs to 16 residues.

This TCR was recovered from a woman aged 40 to 50 with Graves' hyperthyroidism. J is TRBJ2-1 and V is TRBV7-8, with 8 bases fitting TRBD2. The sample was blood. The CDR3 coding sequence is TGTGCCAGCAGCTTAAGGGCTAGCGGGCATTACAATGAGCAGTTCTTC. Residues: CASSLRASGHYNEQFF.